This T cell receptor beta chain stems from a study of cytomegalovirus exposure and HLA in healthy donors. Study information: Of 300 to 450 genotyped donors, about 80% clustered with self-reported Caucasian donors. Study outcomes and limitations: Versus the approximately 700-donor mean, an Asian-associated ancestry cluster reportedly showed fewer N-insertions in a later analysis. There were some 150 TCR beta chains listed as cytomegalovirus-associated.

Notes on this clone: Its antigen is not identified.

Primers for the PCR totalled 60 Vbeta and 13 Jbeta. Produced via immunoSEQ multiplex PCR; TCRdb's table is partial and in-frame only. The sample shows roughly 280,000 clones, roughly two thirds of them seen only once. In germline, CDR1 is GTSNPN, CDR2 SVGIG (reference sequence). The CDR3 covers 14 residues. V shed 4 bases and J 3 bases; nucleotides not matched to a gene: 7. The V gene is TRBV30, the J gene TRBJ2-3; TRBD2 agrees at 7 bases. This TCR came from a female donor in good health and CMV-seronegative. Sequenced sample: PBMCs. The CDR3 DNA reads as TGTGCCTGGAAAGCGGGGAGAGGAACAGATACGCAGTATTTT. It translates to CAWKAGRGTDTQYF.